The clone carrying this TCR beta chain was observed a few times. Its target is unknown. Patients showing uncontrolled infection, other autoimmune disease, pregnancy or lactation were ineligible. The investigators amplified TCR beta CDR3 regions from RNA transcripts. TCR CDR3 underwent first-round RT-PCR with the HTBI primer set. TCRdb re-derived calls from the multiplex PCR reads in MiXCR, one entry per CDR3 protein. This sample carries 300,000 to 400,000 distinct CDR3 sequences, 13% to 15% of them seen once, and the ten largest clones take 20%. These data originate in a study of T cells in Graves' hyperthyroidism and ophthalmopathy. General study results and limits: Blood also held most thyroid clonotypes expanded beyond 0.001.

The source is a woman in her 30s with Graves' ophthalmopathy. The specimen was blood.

CDR3 sequence (DNA): TGTGCCAGCAGCGCGGGGACTGCACGAAGAGAGACCCAGTACTTC. Translating it yields CASSAGTARRETQYF. The chain links TRBV9 to TRBJ2-5, with a possible D match to TRBD2 (6 bases). CDR3 length: 15 residues. CDR1 and CDR2 (germline): SGDLS, YYNGEE. V was cut by 3 bases and J by 4 bases, with 16 bases left in between.